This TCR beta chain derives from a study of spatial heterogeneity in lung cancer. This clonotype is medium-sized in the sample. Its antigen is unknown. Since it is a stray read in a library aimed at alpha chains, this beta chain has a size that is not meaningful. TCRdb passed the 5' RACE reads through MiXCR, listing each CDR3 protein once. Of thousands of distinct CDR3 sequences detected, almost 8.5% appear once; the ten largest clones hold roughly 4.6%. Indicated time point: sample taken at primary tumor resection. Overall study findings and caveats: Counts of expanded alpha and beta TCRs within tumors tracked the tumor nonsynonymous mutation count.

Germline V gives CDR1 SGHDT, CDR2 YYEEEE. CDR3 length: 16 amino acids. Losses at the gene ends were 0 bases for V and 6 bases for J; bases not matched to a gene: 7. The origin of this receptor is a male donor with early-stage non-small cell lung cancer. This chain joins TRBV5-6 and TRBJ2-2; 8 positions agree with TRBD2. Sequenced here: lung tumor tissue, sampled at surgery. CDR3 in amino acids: CASSLGLARIAGELFF. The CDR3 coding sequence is TGTGCCAGCAGCTTGGGACTAGCGAGGATCGCCGGGGAGCTGTTTTTT.